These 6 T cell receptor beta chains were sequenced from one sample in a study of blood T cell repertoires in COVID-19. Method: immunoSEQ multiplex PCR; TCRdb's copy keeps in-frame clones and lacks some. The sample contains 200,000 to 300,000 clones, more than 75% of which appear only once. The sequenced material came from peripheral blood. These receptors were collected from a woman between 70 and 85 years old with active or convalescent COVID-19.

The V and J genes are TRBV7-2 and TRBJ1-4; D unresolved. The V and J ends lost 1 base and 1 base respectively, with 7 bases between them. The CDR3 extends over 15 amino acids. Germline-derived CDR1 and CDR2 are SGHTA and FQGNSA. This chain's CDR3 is CASSLGRITNEKLFF. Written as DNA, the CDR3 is TGTGCCAGCAGCTTAGGCAGGATAACTAATGAAAAACTGTTTTTT.

The CDR3 sequence is CASSPEQFHNSPLHF. The CDR3 DNA follows: TGTGCCAGCTCACCAGAACAGTTCCATAATTCACCCCTCCACTTT. The genes are TRBV18 and TRBJ1-6; D is unresolved. This CDR3 is built from 15 residues. The germline gives CDR1 KGHSH, CDR2 LQKENI. V was trimmed by 2 bases and J by 5 bases, leaving 10 bases between them.

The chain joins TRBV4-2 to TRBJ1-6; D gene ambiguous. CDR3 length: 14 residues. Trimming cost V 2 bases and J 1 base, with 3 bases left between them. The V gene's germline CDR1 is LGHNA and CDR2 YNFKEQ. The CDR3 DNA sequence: TGTGCCAGCAGCCAACTATCCTATAATTCACCCCTCCACTTT. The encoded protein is CASSQLSYNSPLHF.

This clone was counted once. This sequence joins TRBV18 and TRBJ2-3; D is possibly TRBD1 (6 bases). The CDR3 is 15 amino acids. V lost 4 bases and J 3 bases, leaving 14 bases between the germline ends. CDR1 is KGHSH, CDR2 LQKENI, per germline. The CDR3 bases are TGTGCCAGCTCACGGAGGACAGATTCAACAGATACGCAGTATTTT. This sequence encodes CASSRRTDSTDTQYF. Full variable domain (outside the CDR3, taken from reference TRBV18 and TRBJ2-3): NAGVMQNPRHLVRRRGQEARLRCSPMKGHSHVYWYRQLPEEGLKFMVYLQKENIIDESGMPKERFSAEFPKEGPSILRIQQVVRGDSAAYFCASSRRTDSTDTQYFGPGTRLTVL.

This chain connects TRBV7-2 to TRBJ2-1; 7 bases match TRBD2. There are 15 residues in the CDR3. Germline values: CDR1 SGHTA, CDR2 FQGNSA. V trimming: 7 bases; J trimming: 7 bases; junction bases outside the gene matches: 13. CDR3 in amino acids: CASTPGGGGRNEQFF. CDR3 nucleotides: TGTGCCAGCACCCCTGGCGGGGGAGGGAGGAATGAGCAGTTCTTC. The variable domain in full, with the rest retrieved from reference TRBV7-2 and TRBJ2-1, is GAGVSQSPSNKVTEKGKDVELRCDPISGHTALYWYRQSLGQGLEFLIYFQGNSAPDKSGLPSDRFSAERTGGSVSTLTIQRTQQEDSAVYLCASTPGGGGRNEQFFGPGTRLTVL.

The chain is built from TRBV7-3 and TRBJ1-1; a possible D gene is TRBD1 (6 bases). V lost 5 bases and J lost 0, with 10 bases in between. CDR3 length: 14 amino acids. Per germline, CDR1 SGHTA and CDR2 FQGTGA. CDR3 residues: CASSETGLNTEAFF. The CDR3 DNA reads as TGTGCCAGCAGCGAGACAGGCCTGAACACTGAAGCTTTCTTT.